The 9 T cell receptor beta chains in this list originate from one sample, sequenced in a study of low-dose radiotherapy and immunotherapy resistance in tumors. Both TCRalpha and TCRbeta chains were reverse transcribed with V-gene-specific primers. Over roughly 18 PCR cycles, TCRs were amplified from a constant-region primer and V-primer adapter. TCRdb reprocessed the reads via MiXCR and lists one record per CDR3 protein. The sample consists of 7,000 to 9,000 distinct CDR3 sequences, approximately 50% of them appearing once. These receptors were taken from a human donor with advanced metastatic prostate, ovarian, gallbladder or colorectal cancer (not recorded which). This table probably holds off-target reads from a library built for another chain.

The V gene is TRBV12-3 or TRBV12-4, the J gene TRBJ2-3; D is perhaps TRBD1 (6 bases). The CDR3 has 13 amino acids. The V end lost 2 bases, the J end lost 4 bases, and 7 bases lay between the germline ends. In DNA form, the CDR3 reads TGTGCCAGCAGTTTAAGGACAGCAGATACGCAGTATTTT. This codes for CASSLRTADTQYF.

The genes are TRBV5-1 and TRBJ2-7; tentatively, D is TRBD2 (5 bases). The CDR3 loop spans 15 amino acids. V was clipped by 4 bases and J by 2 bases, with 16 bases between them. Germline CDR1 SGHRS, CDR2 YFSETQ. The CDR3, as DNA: TGCGCCAGCAGCCCGGAGGCAGCTAGGCCCTACGAGCAGTACTTC. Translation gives CASSPEAARPYEQYF.

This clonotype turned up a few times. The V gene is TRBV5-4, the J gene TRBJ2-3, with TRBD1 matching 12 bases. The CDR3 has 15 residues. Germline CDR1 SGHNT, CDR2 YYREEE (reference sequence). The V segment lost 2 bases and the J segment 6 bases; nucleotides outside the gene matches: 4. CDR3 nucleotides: TGTGCCAGCAGCTTCGGGACAGGGGGCGTCGATACGCAGTATTTT. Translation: CASSFGTGGVDTQYF.

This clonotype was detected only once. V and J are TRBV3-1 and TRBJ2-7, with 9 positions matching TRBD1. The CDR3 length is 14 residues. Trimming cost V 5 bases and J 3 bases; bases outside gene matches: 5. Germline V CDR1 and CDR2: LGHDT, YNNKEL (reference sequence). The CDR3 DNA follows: TGTGCCAGCAGCGCCGGACAGGGGTTCTACGAGCAGTACTTC. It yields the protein CASSAGQGFYEQYF.

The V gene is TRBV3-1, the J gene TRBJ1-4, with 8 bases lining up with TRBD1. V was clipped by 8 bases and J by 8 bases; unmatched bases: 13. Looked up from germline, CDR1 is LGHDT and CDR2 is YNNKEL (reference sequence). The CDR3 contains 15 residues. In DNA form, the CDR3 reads TGTGCCAGCGGACCCTCAGGGGGCATTGGAGAAAAACTGTTTTTT. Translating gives CASGPSGGIGEKLFF.

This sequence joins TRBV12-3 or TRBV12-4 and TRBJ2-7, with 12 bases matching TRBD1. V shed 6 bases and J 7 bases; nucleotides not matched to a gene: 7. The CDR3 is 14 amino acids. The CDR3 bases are TGTGCCAGCAGACCGGGACAGGGGGCGGGAGAGCAGTACTTC. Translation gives CASRPGQGAGEQYF.

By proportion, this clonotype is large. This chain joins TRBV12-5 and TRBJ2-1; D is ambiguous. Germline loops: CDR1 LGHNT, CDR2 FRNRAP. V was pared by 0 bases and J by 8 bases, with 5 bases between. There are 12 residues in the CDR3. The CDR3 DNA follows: TGTGCTAGTGGTTTGGTACTCGATGAGCAGTTCTTC. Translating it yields CASGLVLDEQFF. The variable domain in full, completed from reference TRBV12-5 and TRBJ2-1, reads DARVTQTPRHKVTEMGQEVTMRCQPILGHNTVFWYRQTMMQGLELLAYFRNRAPLDDSGMPKDRFSAEMPDATLATLKIQPSEPRDSAVYFCASGLVLDEQFFGPGTRLTVL.

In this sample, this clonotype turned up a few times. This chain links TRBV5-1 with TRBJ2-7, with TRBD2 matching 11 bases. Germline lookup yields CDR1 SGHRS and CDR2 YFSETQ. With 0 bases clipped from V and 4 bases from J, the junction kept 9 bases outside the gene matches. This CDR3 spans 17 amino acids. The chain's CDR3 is CASSLASSGRKGYEQYF. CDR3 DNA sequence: TGCGCCAGCAGCTTGGCGTCTAGCGGGAGGAAGGGTTACGAGCAGTACTTC.

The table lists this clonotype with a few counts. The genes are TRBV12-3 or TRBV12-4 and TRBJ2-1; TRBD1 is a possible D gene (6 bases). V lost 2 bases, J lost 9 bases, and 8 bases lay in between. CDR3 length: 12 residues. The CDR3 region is CASSLQGFEQFF. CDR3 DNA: TGTGCCAGCAGTTTACAGGGGTTTGAGCAGTTCTTC.